The 32 T cell receptor beta chains reported below all come from one sample, sequenced in a study of blood T cell repertoires in COVID-19. Here immunoSEQ multiplex PCR was the method, and the copy in TCRdb shows in-frame clones only, minus some. This table has hundreds of thousands of clones, 70% to 90% appearing once. The sample comprised PBMCs or T cells enriched from blood (not recorded which). The receptors derive from a woman aged 40 to 50 who had recovered from COVID-19.

V gene TRBV5-1 combines with J gene TRBJ1-1, with a weak D call TRBD1 (6 bases). The germline V gene encodes CDR1 SGHRS and CDR2 YFSETQ. V shed 4 bases and J shed 1 base, with 11 bases lying between them. The CDR3 covers 14 residues. CDR3 amino acids: CASSGDTGNTEAFF. CDR3 nucleotide sequence: TGCGCCAGCAGCGGGGACACCGGGAACACTGAAGCTTTCTTT. Full variable domain (remainder filled in from reference TRBV5-1 and TRBJ1-1): KAGVTQTPRYLIKTRGQQVTLSCSPISGHRSVSWYQQTPGQGLQFLFEYFSETQRNKGNFPGRFSGRQFSNSRSEMNVSTLELGDSALYLCASSGDTGNTEAFFGQGTRLTVV.

The V gene is TRBV3-1 (or the pseudogene TRBV3-2), the J gene TRBJ1-2, with D maybe TRBD1 (5 bases). From germline, CDR1 is LGHDT and CDR2 YNNKEL (reference sequence). V lost 4 bases, J lost 2 bases, and 11 bases lay in between. The length of the CDR3 is 14 residues. In DNA form, the CDR3 reads TGTGCCAGCAGCCCGACCCCAGGGAACTATGGCTACACCTTC. Amino acid sequence: CASSPTPGNYGYTF.

The chain links TRBV15 to TRBJ1-5; D is undetermined. V was shortened by 1 base and J by 7 bases, with 17 bases between the two germline ends. Germline V gene lookup returns CDR1 LNHNV and CDR2 YYDKDF (reference sequence). This CDR3 is 16 amino acids long. CDR3 bases: TGTGCCACCAGCAGAGCGGTGGTACTTAGCGGGCAGCCCCAGCATTTT. Protein: CATSRAVVLSGQPQHF.

The genes are TRBV28 and TRBJ2-3; 10 bases are shared with TRBD2. Germline trimming cut 6 bases from V and 0 bases from J; bases unmatched to any gene: 6. Germline values: CDR1 MDHEN, CDR2 SYDVKM. The CDR3 consists of 16 residues. The CDR3 DNA sequence: TGTGCCAGCAGAGCCCCGGGACTAGCGAGCACAGATACGCAGTATTTT. Translating it yields CASRAPGLASTDTQYF. Filled out from reference TRBV28 and TRBJ2-3, the complete variable domain reads DVKVTQSSRYLVKRTGEKVFLECVQDMDHENMFWYRQDPGLGLRLIYFSYDVKMKEKGDIPEGYSVSREKKERFSLILESASTNQTSMYLCASRAPGLASTDTQYFGPGTRLTVL.

This clone has only a few counts. Here the CDR3 reads CASSLWGGNTGELFF. CDR3 sequence (DNA): TGTGCCAGCAGCTTATGGGGAGGAAACACCGGGGAGCTGTTTTTT. The chain carries TRBV7-8 and TRBJ2-2; D perhaps matches TRBD2 (6 bases). This CDR3 region has 15 residues. Germline V CDR1 and CDR2: SGHVS, FQNEAQ. Trimming removed 2 bases from V and 2 bases from J, with 9 bases in between.

V and J are TRBV7-2 and TRBJ1-5; perhaps TRBD1 as D (5 bases). This CDR3 has 15 amino acids. V dropped 2 bases and J dropped 6 bases, with 14 bases sitting between them. In germline, CDR1 is SGHTA, CDR2 FQGNSA. The CDR3 is CASSLNAGSVQPQHF. DNA for the CDR3: TGTGCCAGCAGCTTAAATGCAGGGTCGGTTCAGCCCCAGCATTTT.

J is TRBJ2-1 and V is TRBV27, with 7 bases identical to TRBD1. The length of the CDR3 is 16 residues. Germline values: CDR1 MNHEY, CDR2 SMNVEV (reference sequence). The V segment lost 6 bases and the J segment 6 bases; nucleotides outside the gene matches: 14. The CDR3 region is CASSRRQGTAGNEQFF. The CDR3 DNA reads as TGTGCCAGCAGCCGTAGACAGGGTACGGCAGGCAATGAGCAGTTCTTC.

The V gene is TRBV27, the J gene TRBJ2-7; D is possibly TRBD2 (6 bases). V was clipped by 4 bases and J by 2 bases, with 21 bases between them. The CDR3 covers 17 residues. In germline, CDR1 is MNHEY, CDR2 SMNVEV (reference sequence). CDR3 loop: CASSSKRRDSYTYEQYF. CDR3 bases: TGTGCCAGCAGTTCCAAAAGGCGGGACTCCTACACCTACGAGCAGTACTTC.

The chain employs TRBV20-1 and TRBJ2-1; D is uncertain. CDR1 and CDR2 from the germline V gene are DFQATT and SNEGSKA (reference sequence). The CDR3 runs 11 residues. The CDR3 spells CTPAQANEQFF. Written as DNA, the CDR3 is TGCACCCCAGCCCAGGCGAATGAGCAGTTCTTC.

This chain connects TRBV28 to TRBJ1-5; D is unresolved. This CDR3 is built from 15 residues. V lost 8 bases and J lost 3, with 17 bases in between. Germline V lookup: CDR1 MDHEN, CDR2 SYDVKM. CDR3 sequence reads: CASVKDSNINQPQHF. DNA of the CDR3: TGTGCCAGCGTCAAGGACTCGAATATCAATCAGCCCCAGCATTTT. The complete variable domain, with remaining parts taken from reference TRBV28 and TRBJ1-5, reads DVKVTQSSRYLVKRTGEKVFLECVQDMDHENMFWYRQDPGLGLRLIYFSYDVKMKEKGDIPEGYSVSREKKERFSLILESASTNQTSMYLCASVKDSNINQPQHFGDGTRLSIL.

A single count supports this clone. The chain combines TRBV28 with TRBJ2-5; 7 nucleotides match TRBD1. Losses at the gene ends were 1 base for V and 5 bases for J; bases not matched to a gene: 4. This CDR3 is 14 amino acids long. Germline CDR1 is MDHEN and CDR2 is SYDVKM. CDR3 DNA: TGTGCCAGCAGTTTATACGACAGGGCTGAGACCCAGTACTTC. As protein: CASSLYDRAETQYF. The full variable domain, its missing parts supplied by reference TRBV28 and TRBJ2-5, is DVKVTQSSRYLVKRTGEKVFLECVQDMDHENMFWYRQDPGLGLRLIYFSYDVKMKEKGDIPEGYSVSREKKERFSLILESASTNQTSMYLCASSLYDRAETQYFGPGTRLLVL.

The chain uses TRBV5-1 and TRBJ1-4; D unclear. V shed 2 bases and J shed 0 bases, with 8 bases lying between them. Germline assignment: CDR1 SGHRS and CDR2 YFSETQ. This CDR3 has 15 residues. The DNA of the CDR3 is TGCGCCAGCAGCTTTTCAAGCCCAACTAATGAAAAACTGTTTTTT. It translates to CASSFSSPTNEKLFF. The full variable domain, in which reference TRBV5-1 and TRBJ1-4 provide the parts outside the CDR3, is KAGVTQTPRYLIKTRGQQVTLSCSPISGHRSVSWYQQTPGQGLQFLFEYFSETQRNKGNFPGRFSGRQFSNSRSEMNVSTLELGDSALYLCASSFSSPTNEKLFFGSGTQLSVL.

V usage is TRBV4-1 and J usage is TRBJ2-3, with D perhaps matching TRBD2 (6 bases). V lost 2 bases and J 1 base, leaving 13 bases between the germline ends. The CDR3 spans 16 residues. CDR1 MGHRA and CDR2 YSYEKL come from the germline V gene. CDR3 DNA: TGCGCCAGCAGCCAAACTAGCATCCCGGGCACAGATACGCAGTATTTT. This gives the protein CASSQTSIPGTDTQYF.

The chain combines TRBV28 with TRBJ2-5, with TRBD2 matching 7 bases. V lost 5 bases and J lost 5; bases outside the gene matches: 2. This CDR3 contains 12 residues. CDR1 and CDR2 from the germline V gene are MDHEN and SYDVKM. CDR3 coding DNA: TGTGCCAGCAGTCGGGGAGGGGAGACCCAGTACTTC. As protein: CASSRGGETQYF.

The chain recombines TRBV11-3 with TRBJ2-1; 9 nucleotides line up with TRBD2. The CDR3 sequence is 16 residues long. In germline, CDR1 is SGHNT, CDR2 YENEEA. The ends lost 1 base at V and 9 bases at J; junction bases unmatched: 10. The CDR3 sequence: CASSLVGGRETREQFF. The CDR3 nucleotides read TGTGCCAGCAGCTTAGTTGGCGGGAGGGAAACACGTGAGCAGTTCTTC.

The chain combines TRBV11-3 with TRBJ2-3; possible D gene TRBD1, 5 bases. The V end was cut by 4 bases, the J end by 2 bases, with 13 bases between. The CDR3 is 15 residues long. Germline loops: CDR1 SGHNT, CDR2 YENEEA. The CDR3 DNA reads TGTGCCAGCAGCTGGGGCGGCGGACCCACAGATACGCAGTATTTT. This gives the protein CASSWGGGPTDTQYF.

The V and J genes are TRBV7-2 and TRBJ2-5; D is possibly TRBD2 (5 bases). The CDR3 loop spans 13 amino acids. The germline gives CDR1 SGHTA, CDR2 FQGNSA. Trimming stripped 1 base from V and 2 bases from J, with 5 bases between. CDR3 residues: CASSLGGQETQYF. CDR3 nucleotides: TGTGCCAGCAGCTTAGGAGGGCAAGAGACCCAGTACTTC.

This sequence joins TRBV5-1 and TRBJ2-1, with 9 bases matching TRBD1. Trimming took 1 base from V and 1 from J; bases not matched to a gene: 6. The CDR3 has 17 residues. Looked up from germline, CDR1 is SGHRS and CDR2 is YFSETQ. The CDR3 DNA sequence: TGCGCCAGCAGCTTGCAACCGGGACAGGGATCCTACAATGAGCAGTTCTTC. This sequence encodes CASSLQPGQGSYNEQFF.

Only one count was recorded for this clone. The J gene is TRBJ2-7, the V gene TRBV10-3; tentatively, D is TRBD2 (6 bases). Per the germline V gene, CDR1 is ENHRY and CDR2 is SYGVKD. Trimming pared 8 bases from V and 3 bases from J, leaving 11 bases between. The CDR3 spans 12 residues. The CDR3 loop is CAIGGDGYEQYF. The CDR3 region has the DNA TGTGCCATCGGAGGGGACGGCTACGAGCAGTACTTC.

This chain connects TRBV25-1 to TRBJ1-3; D gene uncertain. Trimming shortened V by 5 bases and J by 2 bases, and 7 bases separated the two germline ends. The germline V gene encodes CDR1 MGHDK and CDR2 SYGVNS. CDR3 size: 13 residues. DNA for the CDR3: TGTGCCAGCAGTCAGGCAGCTGGAAACACCATATATTTT. Translation: CASSQAAGNTIYF.

The V and J genes are TRBV3-1 (or the pseudogene TRBV3-2) and TRBJ2-6, with 7 bases lining up with TRBD1. Germline V gives CDR1 LGHDT, CDR2 YNNKEL (reference sequence). This CDR3 is built from 19 residues. V dropped 1 base and J dropped 0; count of bases not matched to a gene: 9. The CDR3 spells CASSQGVDWTGSGANVLTF. CDR3 nucleotides: TGTGCCAGCAGCCAAGGGGTTGACTGGACAGGCTCTGGGGCCAACGTCCTGACTTTC.

This chain links TRBV28 with TRBJ1-5, with a possible D match to TRBD1 (5 bases). The CDR3 is 15 residues long. Germline V lookup: CDR1 MDHEN, CDR2 SYDVKM. Trimming stripped 4 bases from V and 0 bases from J, with 10 bases between. The CDR3 coding sequence is TGTGCCAGCAGTTCTCAGGGCCCTAGCAATCAGCCCCAGCATTTT. Translated: CASSSQGPSNQPQHF.

V gene TRBV4-2 combines with J gene TRBJ1-4; D possibly corresponds to TRBD1 (6 bases). V gave up 3 bases and J gave up 6 bases, with 11 bases separating them. CDR1 and CDR2 (germline): LGHNA, YNFKEQ. The CDR3 extends over 14 amino acids. CDR3 residues: CASSQGHPDEKLFF. CDR3 DNA: TGTGCCAGCAGCCAGGGACATCCCGATGAAAAACTGTTTTTT.

The rearrangement joins TRBV2 to TRBJ2-2; a weak D match, TRBD2 (5 bases). V was pared by 3 bases and J by 7 bases, with 12 bases between. The CDR3 runs 14 residues. The V gene's germline CDR1 is SNHLY and CDR2 FYNNEI. CDR3 sequence reads: CASSEGALGGELFF. In nucleotides, the CDR3 is TGTGCCAGCAGTGAGGGAGCTTTGGGCGGGGAGCTGTTTTTT.

CDR3 sequence (DNA): TGTGCCAGTAACTTGGTGGGACAGGGCCCTGGTGAGCAGTTCTTC. It encodes CASNLVGQGPGEQFF. V and J are TRBV28 and TRBJ2-1; 9 bases match TRBD1. The CDR3 covers 15 residues. V shed 9 bases and J 9 bases; nucleotides not matched to a gene: 15. Germline lookup yields CDR1 MDHEN and CDR2 SYDVKM.

The genes are TRBV6-8 and TRBJ2-3; D is perhaps TRBD2 (6 bases). The CDR3 totals 16 residues. V was cut by 5 bases and J by 2 bases, with 17 bases left in between. Germline V CDR1 and CDR2: MNHGY, SAAAGT. CDR3 region: CASSTRAGTNTDTQYF. The CDR3 DNA is TGTGCCAGCAGTACAAGGGCGGGAACGAACACAGATACGCAGTATTTT.

J is TRBJ2-2 and V is TRBV14, with TRBD1 as a possible D gene (5 bases). The ends were cut back, 2 bases at V and 3 bases at J, with 7 bases in the middle. The length of the CDR3 is 14 residues. CDR1 is SGHDN and CDR2 is FVKESK in the germline V gene. The CDR3 nucleotides read TGTGCCAGCAGCCAAAGGACATACACCGGGGAGCTGTTTTTT. Residues: CASSQRTYTGELFF.

V gene TRBV28 combines with J gene TRBJ1-6, with a weak D call TRBD1 (6 bases). Trimming removed 6 bases from V and 7 bases from J, with 10 bases in between. The CDR3 loop spans 13 amino acids. Germline CDR1 and CDR2: MDHEN and SYDVKM. DNA for the CDR3: TGTGCCAGCAGACAGGGTTGGAATTCACCCCTCCACTTT. Encoded protein: CASRQGWNSPLHF.

The gene calls are TRBV28 and TRBJ1-1; D perhaps matches TRBD1 (6 bases). The CDR3 has 13 residues. Germline CDR1 MDHEN, CDR2 SYDVKM. V dropped 6 bases and J dropped 4 bases, with 12 bases sitting between them. The CDR3 spells CASSYRVSTEAFF. In nucleotides, the CDR3 is TGTGCCAGCAGCTACAGGGTATCCACTGAAGCTTTCTTT.

This chain connects TRBV19 to TRBJ2-7; possible D gene TRBD1, 8 bases. The V end lost 5 bases, the J end lost 6 bases, and 17 bases lay between the germline ends. The CDR3 length is 14 residues. Germline-derived CDR1 and CDR2 are LNHDA and SQIVND (reference sequence). The CDR3 loop reads CASSSQGGAAEQYF. DNA for the CDR3: TGTGCCAGTAGTTCACAGGGGGGGGCGGCCGAGCAGTACTTC. Filled out from reference TRBV19 and TRBJ2-7, the complete variable domain reads DGGITQSPKYLFRKEGQNVTLSCEQNLNHDAMYWYRQDPGQGLRLIYYSQIVNDFQKGDIAEGYSVSREKKESFPLTVTSAQKNPTAFYLCASSSQGGAAEQYFGPGTRLTVT.

The V gene is TRBV7-3, the J gene TRBJ1-1; possibly TRBD1 for D (5 bases). The CDR3 extends over 15 amino acids. The germline V and J ends were trimmed by 2 bases and 3 bases, with 13 bases remaining between them. CDR1 is SGHTA and CDR2 is FQGTGA in the germline V gene. The CDR3 sequence is CASSLSGDSYTEAFF. The CDR3 DNA is TGTGCCAGCAGCTTATCGGGCGACAGTTACACTGAAGCTTTCTTT.

The rearrangement joins TRBV3-1 (or the pseudogene TRBV3-2) to TRBJ2-7; 8 bases match TRBD2. The germline gives CDR1 LGHDT, CDR2 YNNKEL (reference sequence). CDR3 size: 18 residues. V gave up 1 base and J gave up 0 bases; unmatched junction bases: 11. CDR3 residues: CASSQVAGRAYSSYEQYF. As DNA, the CDR3 is TGTGCCAGCAGCCAAGTCGCCGGGAGGGCCTATAGCTCCTACGAGCAGTACTTC.